One sample yielded the 11 T cell receptor beta chains listed below, sequenced in a study of human T cells and chemical hapten exposure listed by TCRdb under 2021. This specimen's time point label, per the study, means: pre-sensitization, week 0. Per the publication, the treatment or condition label means: therapeutic diphenylcyclopropenone sensitization with weekly scalp DPC. Libraries were constructed by RACE. TCRdb shows the sequencer as NextSeq 500. TCRdb itself trimmed the public reads at Q25 with fastp, ran MiXCR and retained productive beta chains. Entries are consolidated by CDR3 protein sequence, retaining the most common genes and DNA. The sample profile shows about 380,000 distinct CDR3 sequences; approximately 5.1% of them were found once. Approximately 2.8% of the sample belongs to the ten largest clones. This specimen consisted of whole blood, obtained in connection with sensitization to the hapten diphenylcyclopropenone (DPC). These receptors were taken from a woman between 45 and 65 years old with alopecia areata. Some clones in this sample may be carry-over from other donors' samples.

The CDR3 spells CSVGTGRNTEAFF. The CDR3 nucleotides are TGCAGCGTTGGGACAGGGAGGAACACTGAAGCTTTCTTT. The chain joins TRBV29-1 to TRBJ1-1, with TRBD1 matching over 8 bases. V was pared by 4 bases and J by 1 base, with 2 bases of the junction left unmatched. This CDR3 is 13 amino acids long. Germline V gene data show CDR1 as SQVTM and CDR2 as ANQGSEA.

This clonotype was picked up many times. The rearrangement uses TRBV19 and TRBJ1-2; D is perhaps TRBD1 (5 bases). Per the germline V gene, CDR1 is LNHDA and CDR2 is SQIVND (reference sequence). The CDR3 is 14 amino acids. Trimming removed 4 bases from V and 4 bases from J, with 13 bases in between. The DNA for the CDR3 is TGTGCCAGTAGTAGCCGGGACCGCCTCTATGGCTACACCTTC. Its translation: CASSSRDRLYGYTF.

This rearrangement joins TRBV7-8 to TRBJ2-3, with 8 bases fitting TRBD2. Germline CDR1 SGHVS, CDR2 FQNEAQ. The length of the CDR3 is 14 residues. Trimming took 10 bases from V and 2 from J; bases not matched to a gene: 8. CDR3 sequence reads: CANGRGGYTDTQYF. The CDR3 nucleotides read TGTGCCAACGGCCGGGGGGGGTACACAGATACGCAGTATTTT.

There are a few counts of this clonotype. The rearrangement joins TRBV6-5 to TRBJ1-1; D not resolved. The ends were cut back, 4 bases at V and 5 bases at J, with 23 bases in the middle. The CDR3 totals 17 residues. From germline, CDR1 is MNHEY and CDR2 SVGAGI. The CDR3 reads CASSFGSAALQRTEAFF. CDR3 in DNA: TGTGCCAGCAGTTTTGGTTCGGCAGCTCTCCAGCGGACTGAAGCTTTCTTT.

Ten or more counts support this clonotype. The J gene is TRBJ2-7, the V gene TRBV28; weak D call: TRBD2 (6 bases). The CDR3 has 15 residues. The germline gives CDR1 MDHEN, CDR2 SYDVKM. V was clipped by 3 bases and J by 0 bases, with 12 bases between them. The CDR3 loop is CASSLGTYRSYEQYF. The CDR3 DNA follows: TGTGCCAGCAGTTTGGGGACTTATCGCTCCTACGAGCAGTACTTC. Looking up the rest from reference TRBV28 and TRBJ2-7 gives the full variable domain: DVKVTQSSRYLVKRTGEKVFLECVQDMDHENMFWYRQDPGLGLRLIYFSYDVKMKEKGDIPEGYSVSREKKERFSLILESASTNQTSMYLCASSLGTYRSYEQYFGPGTRLTVT.

The J gene is TRBJ1-2, the V gene TRBV28; D gene ambiguous. CDR1 MDHEN and CDR2 SYDVKM come from the germline V gene. This CDR3 has 14 amino acids. V lost 5 bases and J 6 bases, leaving 16 bases between the germline ends. The CDR3 DNA sequence: TGTGCCAGCAGTAGGGATCCCCTAATGGATGGCTACACCTTC. It codes for CASSRDPLMDGYTF.

This clonotype has at least ten counts. The V and J genes are TRBV11-2 and TRBJ2-1; 8 bases align to TRBD2. CDR3 length equals 17 residues. Germline CDR1 reads SGHAT; CDR2 reads FQNNGV. The V and J ends lost 2 bases and 2 bases, in that order; junction bases with no gene match: 8. This CDR3 reads CASSLNSGGPPYNEQFF. The CDR3 DNA reads as TGTGCCAGCAGCTTAAATTCGGGAGGGCCCCCCTACAATGAGCAGTTCTTC.

The chain recombines TRBV2 with TRBJ2-3; possible D gene TRBD2, 6 bases. Germline CDR1 is SNHLY and CDR2 is FYNNEI. V was shortened by 6 bases and J by 5 bases, with 15 bases between the two germline ends. CDR3 size: 14 residues. CDR3 in DNA: TGTGCCAGCAGGGAGGGGACGGAAGGAGATACGCAGTATTTT. Protein: CASREGTEGDTQYF.

This clonotype was found many times. V and J are TRBV20-1 and TRBJ1-6; TRBD1 matches 11 bases. Germline CDR1 reads DFQATT; CDR2 reads SNEGSKA (reference sequence). There are 14 residues in the CDR3. The V segment lost 3 bases and the J segment 10 bases; nucleotides outside the gene matches: 5. The CDR3: CSASTGTGGSPLHF. The DNA for the CDR3 is TGCAGTGCTAGCACCGGGACAGGGGGGTCACCCCTCCACTTT.

This clonotype has only a few counts. The chain links TRBV20-1 to TRBJ2-3, with 15 bases lining up with TRBD2. The CDR3 spans 16 residues. V was clipped by 2 bases and J by 3 bases; unmatched bases: 3. Germline V CDR1 and CDR2: DFQATT, SNEGSKA (reference sequence). The CDR3: CSARSGTSGGTDTQYF. CDR3 DNA: TGCAGTGCTAGATCTGGGACTAGCGGGGGGACAGATACGCAGTATTTT.

V gene TRBV5-1 combines with J gene TRBJ1-1, with a tentative D call TRBD1 (6 bases). This CDR3 is built from 16 residues. Germline CDR1 is SGHRS and CDR2 is YFSETQ. The V gene lost 2 bases and the J gene lost 6 bases, with 20 bases spanning the gap. In DNA form, the CDR3 reads TGCGCCAGCAGCTTAATCCCTGGGGGGGGCGCATCTGAAGCTTTCTTT. It specifies CASSLIPGGGASEAFF.